A selection of T cell receptor beta chains follows, all from one sample in a study of cytomegalovirus exposure and HLA in healthy donors. The data were produced by immunoSEQ multiplex PCR, yet TCRdb's version contains in-frame clones alone and is incomplete. In total, the table holds 200,000 or so clones. What was sequenced was PBMCs. The receptor source for this set is a boy younger than 18 in good health and CMV-seronegative. The CDR3 runs from the conserved cysteine through the conserved F or W.

V gene	J gene	CDR3 protein
TRBV5-1	TRBJ2-7	CASSQDRWGYEQYF
TRBV13	TRBJ2-5	CASNVRGTGYQETQYF
TRBV4-1	TRBJ2-1	CASRYAGDNEQFF
TRBV4-1	TRBJ2-2	CASRIVDRGLGDTGELFF
TRBV11-2	TRBJ1-2	CASSLADFGYTF
TRBV11-1	TRBJ1-2	CASSQGTGSYGYTF
TRBV14	TRBJ2-1	CASSLLRGGGGFYNEQFF
TRBV6-5	TRBJ2-5	CATRISGGALETQYF
TRBV6-6	TRBJ2-7	CASSSPDRANYEQYF
TRBV6-6	TRBJ2-7	CASSSSDSGSYEQYF
TRBV27	TRBJ2-3	CASSPGQGRHTQYF
TRBV30	TRBJ1-4	CAWSPLSGVTTNEKLFF
TRBV5-1	TRBJ2-7	CASSFLGGVEQYF
TRBV30	TRBJ1-3	CAWKPRGGSGNTIYF
TRBV30	TRBJ1-1	CAWSEIEGTEAFF
TRBV9	TRBJ1-4	CASSSGQHLEEKLFF
TRBV25-1	TRBJ2-5	CASSAEDRGQETQYF
TRBV6-1	TRBJ2-2	CAHYPRLANTGELFF
TRBV5-4	TRBJ2-3	CASSPAGLASTDTRYF
TRBV5-4	TRBJ2-5	CASSGRLAGGRGETQYF
TRBV5-4	TRBJ1-2	CASSFRDRMYGYTF
TRBV27	TRBJ2-6	CASSLIGLHSSGANVLTF
TRBV19	TRBJ2-5	CATRRGPQETQYF
TRBV5-4	TRBJ2-2	CASSLGQGARTGELFF
TRBV4-2	TRBJ2-3	CASSQGAQRGSLAVDTQYF
TRBV7-8	TRBJ1-1	CASSLGYRAGTEAFF
TRBV6-1	TRBJ1-5	CASIGTGGNQPQHF